The 28 T cell receptor beta chains below all came from one sample that was sequenced in a study of cytomegalovirus exposure and HLA in healthy donors. 60 Vbeta and 13 Jbeta primers were used in PCR. Clones were sequenced by immunoSEQ multiplex PCR, and TCRdb holds only the in-frame ones, with some missing. The sample's table shows around 46,000 clones. The material sequenced was PBMCs. The receptor source for this set is a woman aged 35 to 49 in good health and CMV-seronegative.

The rearrangement links TRBV4-2 to TRBJ2-7, with unresolved D. This CDR3 has 13 amino acids. Germline V CDR1 and CDR2: LGHNA, YNFKEQ. V dropped 4 bases and J dropped 0 bases, with 7 bases sitting between them. The CDR3 DNA is TGTGCCAGCAGCCCAAGGAGCTCCTACGAGCAGTACTTC. The encoded protein is CASSPRSSYEQYF.

On this clone: A read error may produce the germline difference seen at one junction end. V is TRBV7-9 and J is TRBJ2-3; 9 bases line up with TRBD1. This CDR3 contains 16 residues. Germline values: CDR1 SEHNR, CDR2 FQNEAQ (reference sequence). DNA of the CDR3: TGTGCCAGCAGCTCCGGACCGGGACAGGGAACAGATAAGCAGTATTTT. Translated: CASSSGPGQGTDKQYF.

The chain uses TRBV5-8 and TRBJ2-6; 9 nucleotides agree with TRBD1. V trimming: 3 bases; J trimming: 4 bases; junction bases outside the gene matches: 5. Germline CDR1 reads SGHTS; CDR2 reads YDEGEE. The CDR3 is 16 amino acids. CDR3 residues: CASSSRTGAGANVLTF. The DNA of the CDR3 is TGTGCCAGCAGCTCGAGGACAGGGGCCGGGGCCAACGTCCTGACTTTC.

V is TRBV18 and J is TRBJ2-7, with 10 bases identical to TRBD1. The CDR3 consists of 14 residues. V was clipped by 8 bases and J by 4 bases; unmatched bases: 8. Germline CDR1 KGHSH, CDR2 LQKENI. CDR3 in amino acids: CASSAGTGVYEQYF. The CDR3 nucleotides are TGTGCCAGCAGCGCCGGGACAGGGGTTTACGAGCAGTACTTC.

The J gene is TRBJ2-1, the V gene TRBV2; a weak D match, TRBD1 (6 bases). The germline V gene has CDR1 SNHLY and CDR2 FYNNEI. The length of the CDR3 is 12 residues. Deletions cut 6 bases from V and 5 bases from J, with 8 bases between. The chain's CDR3 is CASRRQDNEQFF. As DNA, the CDR3 is TGTGCCAGCAGAAGACAGGACAATGAGCAGTTCTTC.

J is TRBJ1-2 and V is TRBV15; D may be TRBD1 (6 bases). The CDR3 consists of 14 residues. V was cut by 6 bases and J by 6 bases, with 17 bases left in between. Germline V gene lookup returns CDR1 LNHNV and CDR2 YYDKDF (reference sequence). The chain's CDR3 is CATSAGAPSNGYTF. The CDR3 DNA reads TGTGCCACCAGTGCGGGGGCCCCTTCCAATGGCTACACCTTC.

The rearrangement links TRBV28 to TRBJ1-2, with TRBD1 as a possible D gene (5 bases). The V and J ends lost 5 bases and 8 bases respectively, with 15 bases between them. Germline V gene sequence: CDR1 MDHEN, CDR2 SYDVKM. The CDR3 runs to 13 residues. The DNA for the CDR3 is TGTGCCAGCAGTCCGGGACTCTCGGGAGGCTACACCTTC. Protein sequence: CASSPGLSGGYTF.

The chain links TRBV10-3 to TRBJ1-3; 7 bases match TRBD1. The CDR3 consists of 12 residues. The ends lost 11 bases at V and 4 bases at J; junction bases unmatched: 5. Looked up from germline, CDR1 is ENHRY and CDR2 is SYGVKD. CDR3 DNA: TGTGCCGGGACAGTTGACGGAAACACCATATATTTT. Translation: CAGTVDGNTIYF.

The V and J genes are TRBV5-1 and TRBJ2-3; 9 bases line up with TRBD2. This CDR3 comprises 14 residues. The V and J ends lost 0 bases and 7 bases, in that order; junction bases with no gene match: 3. Germline V gives CDR1 SGHRS, CDR2 YFSETQ. The CDR3 is CASSLGREGNTQYF. The CDR3, as DNA: TGCGCCAGCAGCTTGGGGCGGGAGGGAAATACGCAGTATTTT. The complete variable domain, with remaining parts taken from reference TRBV5-1 and TRBJ2-3, reads KAGVTQTPRYLIKTRGQQVTLSCSPISGHRSVSWYQQTPGQGLQFLFEYFSETQRNKGNFPGRFSGRQFSNSRSEMNVSTLELGDSALYLCASSLGREGNTQYFGPGTRLTVL.

The CDR3 region has the DNA TGTGCCAGCAGCCAAGATCAGCGGGAGGTGTACGAGCAGTACTTC. Protein product: CASSQDQREVYEQYF. The chain recombines TRBV4-2 with TRBJ2-7, with 9 bases fitting TRBD2. Trimming took 0 bases from V and 4 from J; bases not matched to a gene: 4. Germline CDR1 reads LGHNA; CDR2 reads YNFKEQ. The CDR3 is 15 amino acids.

CDR3 bases: TGCAGCGTTGAAGATTTCGACTGGGGGCATGAGCAGTTCTTC. This sequence encodes CSVEDFDWGHEQFF. V is TRBV29-1 and J is TRBJ2-1, with TRBD1 as a possible D gene (6 bases). Germline CDR1 SQVTM, CDR2 ANQGSEA. V gave up 0 bases and J gave up 8 bases, with 14 bases separating them. CDR3 length: 14 amino acids.

The rearrangement joins TRBV6-5 to TRBJ2-7; possibly TRBD1 for D (5 bases). The germline V and J ends were trimmed by 2 bases and 3 bases, with 8 bases remaining between them. CDR1 is MNHEY, CDR2 SVGAGI, per germline. This CDR3 comprises 13 residues. The CDR3 is CASSYRDSYEQYF. CDR3 DNA sequence: TGTGCCAGCAGTTACCGCGACAGCTACGAGCAGTACTTC.

The chain has TRBV28 and TRBJ2-7, with 9 positions matching TRBD2. The CDR3 spans 14 residues. V gave up 4 bases and J gave up 6 bases; unmatched junction bases: 7. Germline CDR1 reads MDHEN; CDR2 reads SYDVKM. CDR3 sequence: CASSYAAGGAEQYF. The CDR3 DNA reads as TGTGCCAGCAGTTACGCGGCGGGAGGGGCCGAGCAGTACTTC.

The DNA for the CDR3 is TGTGCCAGCAGCCAAGTAGATCTAGCGGGATTGATTACGGAGCAGTACTTC. It yields the protein CASSQVDLAGLITEQYF. The rearrangement links TRBV4-2 to TRBJ2-7, with TRBD2 identical over 9 bases. This CDR3 is built from 17 residues. The germline V gene encodes CDR1 LGHNA and CDR2 YNFKEQ. V shed 1 base, J shed 7 bases, and the junction held 14 bases outside the gene matches.

The rearrangement links TRBV4-3 to TRBJ2-7; TRBD1 might be the D (8 bases). This CDR3 contains 17 residues. V lost 0 bases and J 3 bases, leaving 18 bases between the germline ends. Per germline, CDR1 LGHNA and CDR2 YSLEER. The CDR3 is CASSQDQGAGVVYEQYF. Written as DNA, the CDR3 is TGCGCCAGCAGCCAAGATCAGGGGGCGGGAGTGGTCTACGAGCAGTACTTC.

The chain recombines TRBV4-2 with TRBJ2-1; 7 nucleotides align to TRBD2. CDR1 is LGHNA, CDR2 YNFKEQ, per germline. Trimming took 0 bases from V and 9 from J; bases not matched to a gene: 11. CDR3 size: 16 residues. The CDR3 spells CASSQDGAGEGGEQFF. CDR3 nucleotide sequence: TGTGCCAGCAGCCAAGATGGGGCGGGAGAGGGTGGTGAGCAGTTCTTC.

V and J are TRBV11-1 and TRBJ2-5; D possibly corresponds to TRBD2 (5 bases). CDR3 size: 13 residues. Germline assignment: CDR1 SGHAT and CDR2 FQDESV (reference sequence). The V and J ends lost 5 bases and 5 bases respectively, with 12 bases between them. CDR3 nucleotides: TGTGCCAGCAGCCGCGGGCGCTTGGAGACCCAGTACTTC. Protein sequence: CASSRGRLETQYF.

The chain employs TRBV4-3 and TRBJ2-2, with a weak D call TRBD2 (6 bases). Germline V gene sequence: CDR1 LGHNA, CDR2 YSLEER. V lost 0 bases and J lost 3, with 11 bases in between. This CDR3 has 16 residues. CDR3 coding DNA: TGCGCCAGCAGCCAAGATCCATGGGAGGACACCGGGGAGCTGTTTTTT. Its translation is CASSQDPWEDTGELFF.

The V call is TRBV7-2, the J call TRBJ1-1, with no clear D. Germline V lookup: CDR1 SGHTA, CDR2 FQGNSA. V was trimmed by 1 base and J by 2 bases, leaving 5 bases between them. The CDR3 spans 13 residues. The CDR3 nucleotides are TGTGCCAGCAGCTTAGGGCAAAACACTGAAGCTTTCTTT. It translates to CASSLGQNTEAFF.

The chain joins TRBV6-6 to TRBJ2-7; 7 positions agree with TRBD2. The CDR3 length is 14 residues. CDR1 and CDR2 (germline): MNHNY, SVGAGI (reference sequence). Trimming removed 7 bases from V and 4 bases from J; junction bases left unmatched: 10. The CDR3 bases are TGTGCCAGCACCGCCAGGGAGGGAGGGTACGAGCAGTACTTC. Translation: CASTAREGGYEQYF.

The chain couples TRBV7-8 to TRBJ2-7; possible D gene TRBD2, 6 bases. Germline CDR1 and CDR2: SGHVS and FQNEAQ. The ends were cut back, 8 bases at V and 6 bases at J, with 20 bases in the middle. This CDR3 spans 14 amino acids. CDR3 in amino acids: CASQLWRVAFEQYF. CDR3 coding DNA: TGTGCCAGCCAGCTTTGGAGGGTTGCTTTCGAGCAGTACTTC.

This chain joins TRBV29-1 and TRBJ1-1; 9 bases are a match to TRBD1. CDR1 and CDR2 from the germline V gene are SQVTM and ANQGSEA. The CDR3 covers 14 residues. This chain's CDR3 is CSGRDRARNTEAFF. The CDR3 DNA is TGCAGTGGTCGGGACAGGGCCCGTAACACTGAAGCTTTCTTT.

The chain combines TRBV7-9 with TRBJ2-7, with 7 bases fitting TRBD2. The CDR3 has 15 amino acids. J lost 7 bases, V lost 4 bases, and 13 bases had no gene match. Germline V CDR1 and CDR2: SEHNR, FQNEAQ (reference sequence). CDR3 sequence: CASSSRGVAGGEQYF. In DNA form, the CDR3 reads TGTGCCAGCAGCTCCCGAGGGGTAGCGGGTGGGGAGCAGTACTTC.

This chain uses TRBV30 with TRBJ1-3; D not resolved. The germline V gene encodes CDR1 GTSNPN and CDR2 SVGIG (reference sequence). The length of the CDR3 is 13 residues. The V and J ends lost 0 bases and 4 bases respectively, with 7 bases between them. CDR3 in amino acids: CAWSVEGGNTIYF. CDR3 nucleotides: TGTGCCTGGAGTGTCGAGGGAGGAAACACCATATATTTT.

This chain joins TRBV18 and TRBJ2-2, with TRBD2 matching 8 bases. The CDR3 is 16 residues long. Germline values: CDR1 KGHSH, CDR2 LQKENI. The ends lost 2 bases at V and 2 bases at J; junction bases unmatched: 4. CDR3 amino acids: CASSPTTSGNTGELFF. In DNA form, the CDR3 reads TGTGCCAGCTCACCAACAACTAGCGGCAACACCGGGGAGCTGTTTTTT.

This chain links TRBV29-1 with TRBJ2-7; D unresolved. Deletions cut 5 bases from V and 2 bases from J, with 10 bases between. The length of the CDR3 is 12 residues. Germline CDR1 and CDR2: SQVTM and ANQGSEA. The CDR3 nucleotides are TGCAGCGTTTTAAGAGACACCTACGAGCAGTACTTC. Protein product: CSVLRDTYEQYF.

This chain uses TRBV6-1 with TRBJ2-2, with D possibly matching TRBD1 (6 bases). The V gene lost 2 bases and the J gene lost 0 bases, with 10 bases spanning the gap. Per the germline V gene, CDR1 is MNHNS and CDR2 is SASEGT. CDR3 length: 16 residues. The CDR3 is CASSEIGTPNTGELFF. CDR3 in DNA: TGTGCCAGCAGTGAAATCGGGACACCGAACACCGGGGAGCTGTTTTTT.

J is TRBJ2-3 and V is TRBV7-2; D possibly corresponds to TRBD2 (5 bases). V was shortened by 5 bases and J by 4 bases, with 13 bases between the two germline ends. Germline-derived CDR1 and CDR2 are SGHTA and FQGNSA. This CDR3 contains 14 residues. The CDR3 DNA reads as TGTGCCAGCAGCCGATCTAGCAAATCAGATACGCAGTATTTT. Amino acid sequence: CASSRSSKSDTQYF.